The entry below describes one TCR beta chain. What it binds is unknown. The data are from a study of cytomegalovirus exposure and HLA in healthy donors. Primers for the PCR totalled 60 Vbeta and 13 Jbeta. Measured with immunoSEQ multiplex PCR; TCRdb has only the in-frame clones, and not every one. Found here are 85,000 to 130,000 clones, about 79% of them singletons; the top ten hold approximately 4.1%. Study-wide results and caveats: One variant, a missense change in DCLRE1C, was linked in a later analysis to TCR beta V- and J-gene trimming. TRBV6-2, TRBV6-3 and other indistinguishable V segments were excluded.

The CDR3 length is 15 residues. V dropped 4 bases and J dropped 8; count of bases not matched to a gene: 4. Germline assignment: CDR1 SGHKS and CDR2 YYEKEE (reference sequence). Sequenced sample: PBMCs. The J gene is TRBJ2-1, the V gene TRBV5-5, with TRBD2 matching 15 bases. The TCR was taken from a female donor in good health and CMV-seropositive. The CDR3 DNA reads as TGTGCCAGCAGCGCATGGACTAGCGGGGGGGATGAGCAGTTCTTC. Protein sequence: CASSAWTSGGDEQFF.